This T cell receptor beta chain emerged from a study of T cells after posttransplantation cyclophosphamide (dated by TCRdb to 2016 to 2017). Looking at the study overall: T cell repertoire reconstitution was tracked by TRB sequencing after myeloablative bone marrow transplantation in which posttransplantation cyclophosphamide was used as GVHD prophylaxis. Blood from every one of the approximately 37 PTCy patients who had 1-year posttransplant specimens underwent TRB sequencing. Up to 3 additional blood samples from 2 to 5.2 years after transplant were also TRB-sequenced in 3 patients, as was pretransplant blood from a handful of patients. Public TRB sequences were compared against a database of over 3,500 sequences linked to responses to pathogens, tumor antigens, self-antigens and alloantigens. Samples from under 40 PTCy-treated patients and 16 related bone marrow donors of those patients were subjected to antigen receptor sequencing. Because TRA and TRB clonality correlated tightly in several samples, later TCR analyses were limited to TRB. What the authors observed across the whole study: The TRB repertoires of T cells infiltrating skin or GI tract showed only limited overlap with the TRB repertoires of T cells in blood. Across 35 to 45 patients, TRB clonality was highly associated with recipient CMV seropositivity and CMV reactivation, and diversity in PTCy patients was similar to diversity in CNI/methotrexate controls. Donor-recipient similarity was low at 1-2 months but increased during the first year, and donor CD8+ memory clones often dominated later blood repertoires.

On the day of marrow donation, related bone marrow donors gave peripheral blood samples. Peripheral blood and bone marrow mononuclear cells were isolated by Ficoll-Hypaque density centrifugation and were cryopreserved. FACS on a FACSAria II was used to sort CD4+ and CD8+ T cells, including the naive and memory subsets. As encoded in the germline V gene, CDR1 is SGHVS while CDR2 is FQNEAQ. The CDR3 runs 13 amino acids, cysteine and phenylalanine included. Only the CDR3 DNA is retained, 39 bases long and in frame from the first base. Relative to germline, V is 7 bases shorter and J is 2 bases shorter, with 11 bases between their ends. TRB sequencing used genomic DNA with the immunoSEQ assay at survey resolution or the hsTCRB kit. From the authors' description of their analysis: Initial read processing used immunoSEQ software, and repertoire analyses used the LymphoSeq R package. Clonality was calculated as 1 minus normalized Shannon entropy, and the Gini coefficient was also calculated for each TRB dataset. To infer phenotypes in unsorted samples, TRB sequences from sorted subsets of the recipient or donor were mapped onto the unsorted samples of the same recipient. As stored in TCRdb, this immuneACCESS dataset retains in-frame rearrangements with V and J assigned. A fraction of the clones does not appear; measured against another copy, unresolved V genes explain less than half of the discrepancy, and the remainder lacks a known reason. V, J and clone size reflect that table, while D and trimming were determined from the DNA. This sample lists approximately 15,000 clones; under 85% were detected once. The ten most abundant clones make up roughly 0.83% of the sample.

Of note for this clone: The antigen it recognizes is unknown. No per-base quality is available; no much larger clone lies one base away.

This TCR was recovered from a man between 50 and 59 years old in good health, CMV-negative, and a related stem cell transplant donor. Sequenced input: memory CD4+ T cells sorted from PBMCs. The V and J genes are TRBV7-8 and TRBJ2-5; TRBD1 is a possible D gene, resting on 6 matching bases. The CDR3 region: CASTHRAQETQYF. At the DNA level, the sequence is TGTGCCAGCACCCACAGGGCACAAGAGACCCAGTACTTC.